This paragraph reports one T cell receptor beta chain. This specimen belongs to a study of blood T cell repertoires in COVID-19. Study-level information: Samples taken during acute and convalescent COVID-19 were collected in the United States, Italy and Spain. PBMCs, B-cell-depleted T cells, or T cells provided the cDNA or gDNA that made up the material.

The table came from immunoSEQ multiplex PCR; TCRdb's copy has only in-frame clones and leaves some out. Here the sample spans approximately 74,000 clones, 80% to 90% being singletons. Unmatched junction bases numbered 8, after V lost 6 bases and J lost 4 bases. The length of the CDR3 is 14 residues. Germline CDR1 MNHEY, CDR2 SMNVEV (reference sequence). The chain links TRBV27 to TRBJ1-2; 7 bases are shared with TRBD1. Sequencing used peripheral blood. This receptor was taken from an elderly woman with active or convalescent COVID-19. CDR3 DNA: TGTGCCAGCAGACCCCGACAGGGAAGCTATGGCTACACCTTC. This gives the protein CASRPRQGSYGYTF.